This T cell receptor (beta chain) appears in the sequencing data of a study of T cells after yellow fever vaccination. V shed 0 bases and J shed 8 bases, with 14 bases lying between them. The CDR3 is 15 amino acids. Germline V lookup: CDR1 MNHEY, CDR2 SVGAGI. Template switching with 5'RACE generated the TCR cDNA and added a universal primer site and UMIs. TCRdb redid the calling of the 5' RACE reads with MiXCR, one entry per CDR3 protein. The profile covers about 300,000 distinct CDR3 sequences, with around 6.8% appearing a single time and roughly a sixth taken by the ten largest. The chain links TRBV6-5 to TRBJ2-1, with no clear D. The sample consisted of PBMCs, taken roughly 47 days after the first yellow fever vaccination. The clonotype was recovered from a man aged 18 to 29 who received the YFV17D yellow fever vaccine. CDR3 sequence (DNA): TGTGCCAGCAGTTACTCGATATCGGAGAGCGATGAGCAGTTCTTC. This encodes CASSYSISESDEQFF.